Sequencing of this TCR beta chain was carried out in a study of cytomegalovirus exposure and HLA in healthy donors. Overall study context: An earlier analysis found fewer than 140 million unique TCR beta sequences from approximately 190 million T cells.

The CDR3 runs to 13 residues. The V gene lost 1 base and the J gene lost 8 bases, with 9 bases spanning the gap. In germline, CDR1 is SGHTA, CDR2 FQGNSA. Primers for the PCR totalled 60 Vbeta and 13 Jbeta. TCRdb keeps only in-frame clones here, not all; method: immunoSEQ multiplex PCR. The sample data list more than 40,000 clones. The clonotype originates from a man aged 35 to 55 in good health and CMV-seropositive. This chain joins TRBV7-2 and TRBJ1-5; D is undetermined. Material for sequencing was PBMCs. In DNA, the CDR3 is TGTGCCAGCAGCTTAGGCCGTGGCAAGCCCCAGCATTTT. Amino acids: CASSLGRGKPQHF.